This T cell receptor beta chain was identified in a study of response to subunit inactivated influenza vaccine (dated by TCRdb to the late 2010s). A note on the overall study: To follow how T cells responded to a trivalent subunit inactivated influenza vaccine, the researchers relied on deep quantitative profiling of the T cell receptor repertoire. The research as a whole found: It was suggested by the authors that each seasonal influenza vaccination may recruit only a limited number of new T cells.

Preparation of the library involved RT-PCR. Data came from an Illumina HiSeq 2500. In-frame beta chains were kept once TCRdb had trimmed the public reads at Q25 with fastp and called clones with MiXCR. One record per CDR3 amino acid sequence lists the most common genes and DNA. The sample table shows about 780,000 distinct CDR3 sequences, and about a fifth are seen once. Together, the top ten hold roughly a tenth of the sample. This clonotype has more than one count but fewer than ten. What antigen it recognizes has not been identified. No clone much larger than this one lies a single base away; base qualities are absent. The junction carries 13 bases between V and J, which are trimmed by 4 bases and 6 bases respectively. Counted from cysteine to phenylalanine, this CDR3 has 14 amino acids. Only CDR3 DNA remains: 42 bases, in frame from the first base. In the germline V gene, CDR1 corresponds to SGHTA and CDR2 to FQGNSA.

The V gene is TRBV7-2 and the J gene is TRBJ2-4, with no confident D gene call. The specimen was PBMCs from blood, collected 5 days after vaccination. The origin of this receptor is a man aged 50 or older who received an inactivated influenza vaccine. Donor details come from another sample of the same person, matched by shared clones. The CDR3 in this case is CASSSNRVGNIQYF. At the DNA level, the sequence is TGTGCCAGCAGCTCCAACCGGGTGGGAAACATTCAGTACTTC.